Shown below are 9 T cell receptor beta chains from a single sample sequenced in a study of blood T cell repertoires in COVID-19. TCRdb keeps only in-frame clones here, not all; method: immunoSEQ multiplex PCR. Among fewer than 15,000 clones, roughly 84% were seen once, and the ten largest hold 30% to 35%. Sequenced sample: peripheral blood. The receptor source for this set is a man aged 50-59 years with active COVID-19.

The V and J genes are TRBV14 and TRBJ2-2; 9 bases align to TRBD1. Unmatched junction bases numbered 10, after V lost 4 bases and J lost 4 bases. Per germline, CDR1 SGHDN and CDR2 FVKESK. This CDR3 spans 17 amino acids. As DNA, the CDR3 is TGTGCCAGCAGCCGATGGGCCGGGACAGGGCTCACCGGGGAGCTGTTTTTT. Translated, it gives CASSRWAGTGLTGELFF.

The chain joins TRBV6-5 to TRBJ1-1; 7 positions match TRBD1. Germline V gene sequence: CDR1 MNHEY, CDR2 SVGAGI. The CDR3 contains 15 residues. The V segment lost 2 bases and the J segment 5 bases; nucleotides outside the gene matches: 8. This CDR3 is CASSYAEGAGTEAFF. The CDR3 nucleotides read TGTGCCAGCAGTTACGCGGAGGGGGCAGGGACTGAAGCTTTCTTT.

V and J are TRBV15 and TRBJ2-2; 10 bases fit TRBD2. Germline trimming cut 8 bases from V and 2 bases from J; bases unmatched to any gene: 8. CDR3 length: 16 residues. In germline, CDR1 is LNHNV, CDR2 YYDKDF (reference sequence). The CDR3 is CATAAGGPLNTGELFF. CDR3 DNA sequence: TGTGCCACCGCAGCGGGAGGGCCTTTAAACACCGGGGAGCTGTTTTTT.

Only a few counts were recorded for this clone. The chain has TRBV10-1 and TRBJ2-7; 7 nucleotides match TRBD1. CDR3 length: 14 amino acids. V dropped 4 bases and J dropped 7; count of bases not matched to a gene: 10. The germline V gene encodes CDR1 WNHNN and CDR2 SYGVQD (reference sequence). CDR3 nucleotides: TGCGCCAGCAGTGTCGACAGGGTAGGAGGTGAGCAGTACTTC. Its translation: CASSVDRVGGEQYF.

CDR3 coding DNA: TGTGCCAGCAGCTTGCGGGGGGCGCAGAACGAGCAGTACTTC. It yields the protein CASSLRGAQNEQYF. The rearrangement joins TRBV11-3 to TRBJ2-7, with 8 bases that match TRBD2. Trimming at V came to 3 bases and at J to 5 bases, leaving 6 bases not matched to a gene. The germline gives CDR1 SGHNT, CDR2 YENEEA. The CDR3 extends over 14 amino acids. Full variable domain (outside the CDR3, taken from reference TRBV11-3 and TRBJ2-7): EAGVVQSPRYKIIEKKQPVAFWCNPISGHNTLYWYLQNLGQGPELLIRYENEEAVDDSQLPKDRFSAERLKGVDSTLKIQPAELGDSAVYLCASSLRGAQNEQYFGPGTRLTVT.

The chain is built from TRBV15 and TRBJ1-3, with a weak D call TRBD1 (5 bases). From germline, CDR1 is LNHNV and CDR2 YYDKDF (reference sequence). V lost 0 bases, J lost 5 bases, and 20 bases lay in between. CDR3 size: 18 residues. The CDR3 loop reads CATSRDRQQSGSRNTIYF. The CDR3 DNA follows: TGTGCCACCAGCAGAGATCGTCAACAGTCAGGGTCTAGAAACACCATATATTTT. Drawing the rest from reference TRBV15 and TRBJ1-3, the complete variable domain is DAMVIQNPRYQVTQFGKPVTLSCSQTLNHNVMYWYQQKSSQAPKLLFHYYDKDFNNEADTPDNFQSRRPNTSFCFLDIRSPGLGDTAMYLCATSRDRQQSGSRNTIYFGEGSWLTVV.

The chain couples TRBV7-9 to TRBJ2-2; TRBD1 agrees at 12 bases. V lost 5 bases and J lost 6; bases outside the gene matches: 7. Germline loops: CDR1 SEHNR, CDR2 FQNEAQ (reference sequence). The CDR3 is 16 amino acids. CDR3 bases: TGTGCCAGCAGCCCGGGACAGGGGGCTTGGGCCGGGGAGCTGTTTTTT. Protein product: CASSPGQGAWAGELFF.

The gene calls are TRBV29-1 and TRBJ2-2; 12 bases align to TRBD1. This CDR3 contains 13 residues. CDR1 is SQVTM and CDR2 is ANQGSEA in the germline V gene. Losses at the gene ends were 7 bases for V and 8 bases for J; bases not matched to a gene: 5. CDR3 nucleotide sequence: TGCAGCGCCGGGACAGGGGGCATGGGGGAGCTGTTTTTT. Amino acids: CSAGTGGMGELFF.

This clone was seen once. The CDR3 region has the DNA TGTGCCAGCAGTTTCGTCTTGTCAGGGGGTGGCTACACCTTC. Amino acids: CASSFVLSGGGYTF. This chain uses TRBV27 with TRBJ1-2; 7 bases line up with TRBD1. V lost 3 bases, J lost 7 bases, and 8 bases stayed unmatched. CDR3 length: 14 amino acids. Germline-derived CDR1 and CDR2 are MNHEY and SMNVEV (reference sequence).